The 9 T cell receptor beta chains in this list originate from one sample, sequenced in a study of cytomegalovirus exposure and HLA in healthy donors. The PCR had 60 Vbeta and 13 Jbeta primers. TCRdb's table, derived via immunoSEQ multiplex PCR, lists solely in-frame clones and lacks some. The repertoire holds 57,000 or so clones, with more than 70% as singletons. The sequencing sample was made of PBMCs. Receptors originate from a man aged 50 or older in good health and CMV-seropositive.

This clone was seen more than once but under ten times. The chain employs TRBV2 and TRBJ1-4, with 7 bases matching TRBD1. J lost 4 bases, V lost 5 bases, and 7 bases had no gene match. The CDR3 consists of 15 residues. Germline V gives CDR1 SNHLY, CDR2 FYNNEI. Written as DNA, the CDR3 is TGTGCCAGCAGTTACACAGGGGCGATTAATGAAAAACTGTTTTTT. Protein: CASSYTGAINEKLFF.

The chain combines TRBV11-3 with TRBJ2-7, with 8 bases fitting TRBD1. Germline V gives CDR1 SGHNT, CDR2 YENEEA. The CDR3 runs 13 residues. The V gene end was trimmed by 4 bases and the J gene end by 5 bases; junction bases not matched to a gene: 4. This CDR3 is CASSSRTGNEQYF. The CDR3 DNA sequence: TGTGCCAGCAGCTCCCGGACAGGGAACGAGCAGTACTTC.

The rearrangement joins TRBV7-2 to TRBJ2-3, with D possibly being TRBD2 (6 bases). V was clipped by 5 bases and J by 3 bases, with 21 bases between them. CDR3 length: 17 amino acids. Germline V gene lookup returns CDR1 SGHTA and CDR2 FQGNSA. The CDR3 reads CASSKEFAPGGTDTQYF. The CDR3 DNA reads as TGTGCCAGCAGCAAAGAGTTCGCCCCCGGAGGGACAGATACGCAGTATTTT.

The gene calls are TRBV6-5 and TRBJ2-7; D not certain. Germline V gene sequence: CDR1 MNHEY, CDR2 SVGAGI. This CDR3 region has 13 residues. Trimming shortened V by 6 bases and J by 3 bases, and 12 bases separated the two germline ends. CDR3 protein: CASREETIYEQYF. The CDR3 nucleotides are TGTGCCAGCAGAGAAGAGACAATCTACGAGCAGTACTTC.

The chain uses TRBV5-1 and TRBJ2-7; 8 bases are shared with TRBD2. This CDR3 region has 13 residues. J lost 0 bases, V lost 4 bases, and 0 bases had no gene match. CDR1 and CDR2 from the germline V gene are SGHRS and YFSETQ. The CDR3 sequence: CASSSGSSYEQYF. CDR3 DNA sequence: TGCGCCAGCAGCAGCGGGAGCTCCTACGAGCAGTACTTC. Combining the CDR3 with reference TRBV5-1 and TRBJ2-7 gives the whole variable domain KAGVTQTPRYLIKTRGQQVTLSCSPISGHRSVSWYQQTPGQGLQFLFEYFSETQRNKGNFPGRFSGRQFSNSRSEMNVSTLELGDSALYLCASSSGSSYEQYFGPGTRLTVT.

CDR3 sequence reads: CASSYSGAAGNTIYF. The DNA for the CDR3 is TGTGCCAGCAGTTACTCTGGGGCAGCTGGAAACACCATATATTTT. V usage is TRBV6-5 and J usage is TRBJ1-3; possible D gene TRBD1, 5 bases. The V gene's germline CDR1 is MNHEY and CDR2 SVGAGI. This CDR3 region has 15 residues. V was shortened by 0 bases and J by 2 bases, with 8 bases between the two germline ends.

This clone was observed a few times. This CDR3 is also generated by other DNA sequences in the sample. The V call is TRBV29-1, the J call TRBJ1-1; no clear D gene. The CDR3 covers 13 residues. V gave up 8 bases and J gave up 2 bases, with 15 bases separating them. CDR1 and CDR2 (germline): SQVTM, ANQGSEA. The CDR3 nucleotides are TGCAGCCCCCTTGGAGCAGCAAACACTGAAGCTTTCTTT. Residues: CSPLGAANTEAFF.

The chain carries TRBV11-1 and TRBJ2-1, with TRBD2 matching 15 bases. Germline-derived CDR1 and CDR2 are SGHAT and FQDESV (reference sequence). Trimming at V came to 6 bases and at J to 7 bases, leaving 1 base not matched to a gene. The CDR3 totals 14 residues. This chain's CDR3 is CASRGTSGRNEQFF. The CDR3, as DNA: TGTGCCAGCAGGGGGACTAGCGGGAGGAATGAGCAGTTCTTC.

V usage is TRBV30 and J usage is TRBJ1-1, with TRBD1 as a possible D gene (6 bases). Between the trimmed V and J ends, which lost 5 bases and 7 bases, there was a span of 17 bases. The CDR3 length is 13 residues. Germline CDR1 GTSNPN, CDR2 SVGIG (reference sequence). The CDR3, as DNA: TGTGCCTGGGAGCGGTGGGGGCTCGATGAAGCTTTCTTT. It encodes CAWERWGLDEAFF.